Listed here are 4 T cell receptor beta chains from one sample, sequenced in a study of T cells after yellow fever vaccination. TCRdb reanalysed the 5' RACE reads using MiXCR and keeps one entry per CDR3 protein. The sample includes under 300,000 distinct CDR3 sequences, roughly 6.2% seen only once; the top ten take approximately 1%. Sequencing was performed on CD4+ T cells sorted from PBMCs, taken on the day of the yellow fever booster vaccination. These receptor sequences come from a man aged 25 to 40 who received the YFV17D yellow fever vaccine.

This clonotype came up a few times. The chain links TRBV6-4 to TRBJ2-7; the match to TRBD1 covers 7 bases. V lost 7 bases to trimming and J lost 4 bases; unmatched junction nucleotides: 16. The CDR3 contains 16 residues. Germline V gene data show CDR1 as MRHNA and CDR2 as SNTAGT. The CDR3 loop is CASTTEDKGARYEQYF. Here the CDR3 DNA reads TGTGCCAGCACCACAGAGGATAAGGGGGCTCGTTACGAGCAGTACTTC.

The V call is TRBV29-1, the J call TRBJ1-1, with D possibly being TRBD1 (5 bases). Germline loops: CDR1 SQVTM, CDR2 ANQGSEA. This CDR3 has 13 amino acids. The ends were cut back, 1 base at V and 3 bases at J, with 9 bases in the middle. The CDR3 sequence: CSVEADRYTEAFF. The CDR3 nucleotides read TGCAGCGTTGAAGCCGACAGATACACTGAAGCTTTCTTT.

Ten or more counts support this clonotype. The DNA for the CDR3 is TGTGCCAGCAGCGTAGTGCCCCGAGGGAATGAGCAGTTCTTC. This translates into CASSVVPRGNEQFF. V gene TRBV9 combines with J gene TRBJ2-1; D might be TRBD2 (5 bases). The V and J ends lost 0 bases and 7 bases respectively, with 11 bases between them. CDR1 is SGDLS, CDR2 YYNGEE, per germline. This CDR3 is 14 amino acids long.

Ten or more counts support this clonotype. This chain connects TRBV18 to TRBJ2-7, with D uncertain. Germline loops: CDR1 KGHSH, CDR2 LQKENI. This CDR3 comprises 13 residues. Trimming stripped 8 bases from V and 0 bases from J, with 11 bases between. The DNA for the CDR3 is TGTGCCAGCAGCCCCCCCAGCTCCTACGAGCAGTACTTC. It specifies CASSPPSSYEQYF.